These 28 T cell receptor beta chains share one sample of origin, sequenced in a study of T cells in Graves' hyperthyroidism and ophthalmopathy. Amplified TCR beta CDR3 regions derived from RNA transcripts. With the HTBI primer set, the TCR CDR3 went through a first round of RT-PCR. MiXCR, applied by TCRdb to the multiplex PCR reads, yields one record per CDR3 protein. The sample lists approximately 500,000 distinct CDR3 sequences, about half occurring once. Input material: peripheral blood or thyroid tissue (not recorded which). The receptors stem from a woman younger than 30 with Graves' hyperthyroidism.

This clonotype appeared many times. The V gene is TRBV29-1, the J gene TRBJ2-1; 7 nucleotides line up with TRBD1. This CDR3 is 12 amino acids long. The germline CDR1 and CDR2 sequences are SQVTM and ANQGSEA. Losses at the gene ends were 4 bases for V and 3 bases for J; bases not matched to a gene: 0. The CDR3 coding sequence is TGCAGCGTTGCAGGGGGCTACAATGAGCAGTTCTTC. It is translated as CSVAGGYNEQFF.

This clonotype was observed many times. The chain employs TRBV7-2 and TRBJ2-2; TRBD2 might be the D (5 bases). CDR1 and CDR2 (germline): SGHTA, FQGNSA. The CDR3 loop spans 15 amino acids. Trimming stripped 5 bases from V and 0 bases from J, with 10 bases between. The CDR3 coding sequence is TGTGCCAGCAGCCTCTCGGGATCGAACACCGGGGAGCTGTTTTTT. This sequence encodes CASSLSGSNTGELFF.

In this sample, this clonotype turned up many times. CDR3 residues: CASSPGRAGLNTEAFF. In DNA, the CDR3 is TGTGCCAGCAGCCCAGGGAGGGCTGGGCTTAACACTGAAGCTTTCTTT. The rearrangement uses TRBV7-9 and TRBJ1-1; D might be TRBD1 (5 bases). The germline CDR1 and CDR2 sequences are SEHNR and FQNEAQ (reference sequence). CDR3 size: 16 residues. Trimming shortened V by 5 bases and J by 2 bases, and 18 bases separated the two germline ends.

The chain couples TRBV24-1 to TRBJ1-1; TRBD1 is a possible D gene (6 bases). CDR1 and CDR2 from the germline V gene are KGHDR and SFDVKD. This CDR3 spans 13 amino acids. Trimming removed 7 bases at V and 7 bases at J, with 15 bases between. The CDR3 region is CATSPGATNEAFF. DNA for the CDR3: TGTGCCACCAGCCCAGGGGCGACTAATGAAGCTTTCTTT.

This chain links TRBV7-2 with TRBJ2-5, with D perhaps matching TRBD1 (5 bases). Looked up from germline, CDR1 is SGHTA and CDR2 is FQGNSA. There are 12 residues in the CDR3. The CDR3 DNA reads TGTGCTAGATCGACAGCCCAAGAGACCCAGTACTTC. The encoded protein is CARSTAQETQYF.

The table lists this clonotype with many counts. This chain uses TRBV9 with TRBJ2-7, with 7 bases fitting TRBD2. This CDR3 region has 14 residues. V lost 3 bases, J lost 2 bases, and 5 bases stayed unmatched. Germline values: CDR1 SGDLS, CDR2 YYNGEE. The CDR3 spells CASSGGSSPYEQYF. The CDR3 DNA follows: TGTGCCAGCAGCGGCGGGAGCTCCCCCTACGAGCAGTACTTC.

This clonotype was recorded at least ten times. CDR3 region: CASSLSQGVLNEQYF. CDR3 coding DNA: TGTGCCAGCAGTTTATCTCAGGGAGTGTTAAACGAGCAGTACTTC. This chain links TRBV12-3 or TRBV12-4 with TRBJ2-7, with D possibly being TRBD1 or TRBD2 (5 bases each). V shed 2 bases and J shed 5 bases, with 16 bases lying between them. The CDR3 length is 15 residues.

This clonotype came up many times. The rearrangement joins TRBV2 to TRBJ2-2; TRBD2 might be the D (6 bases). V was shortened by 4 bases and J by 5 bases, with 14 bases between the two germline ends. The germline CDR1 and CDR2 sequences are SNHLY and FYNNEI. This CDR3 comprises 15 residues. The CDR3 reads CASSGPGALTGELFF. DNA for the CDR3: TGTGCCAGCAGTGGACCGGGAGCGTTAACCGGGGAGCTGTTTTTT. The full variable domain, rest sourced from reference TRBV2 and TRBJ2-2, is EPEVTQTPSHQVTQMGQEVILRCVPISNHLYFYWYRQILGQKVEFLVSFYNNEISEKSEIFDDQFSVERPDGSNFTLKIRSTKLEDSAMYFCASSGPGALTGELFFGEGSRLTVL.

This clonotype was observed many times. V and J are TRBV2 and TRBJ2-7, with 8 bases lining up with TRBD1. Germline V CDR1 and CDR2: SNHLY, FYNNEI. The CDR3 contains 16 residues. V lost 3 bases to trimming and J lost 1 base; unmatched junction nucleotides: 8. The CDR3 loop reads CASSDPTGVFSYEQYF. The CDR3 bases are TGTGCCAGCAGTGATCCGACAGGGGTTTTTTCCTACGAGCAGTACTTC.

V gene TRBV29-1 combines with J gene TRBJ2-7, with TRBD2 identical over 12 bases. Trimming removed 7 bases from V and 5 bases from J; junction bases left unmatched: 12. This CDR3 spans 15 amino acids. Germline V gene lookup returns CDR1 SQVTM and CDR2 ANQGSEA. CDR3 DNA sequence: TGCAGCGAGAGGCGGTGGACTAGCGGGGTCAACGAGCAGTACTTC. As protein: CSERRWTSGVNEQYF.

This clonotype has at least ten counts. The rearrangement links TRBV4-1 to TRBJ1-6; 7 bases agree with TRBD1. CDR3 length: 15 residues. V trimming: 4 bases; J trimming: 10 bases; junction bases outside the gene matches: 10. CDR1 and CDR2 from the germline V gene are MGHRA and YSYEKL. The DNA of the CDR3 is TGCGCCAGCAGCCCTACCGGGACAGCGGGATCACCCCTCCACTTT. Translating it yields CASSPTGTAGSPLHF.

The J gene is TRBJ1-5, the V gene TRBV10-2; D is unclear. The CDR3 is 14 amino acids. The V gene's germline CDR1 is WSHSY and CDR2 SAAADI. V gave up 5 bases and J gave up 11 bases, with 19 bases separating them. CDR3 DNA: TGCGCCAGCAGTTCGGCTAGCGGGAGTGAGACCCAGCATTTT. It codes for CASSSASGSETQHF.

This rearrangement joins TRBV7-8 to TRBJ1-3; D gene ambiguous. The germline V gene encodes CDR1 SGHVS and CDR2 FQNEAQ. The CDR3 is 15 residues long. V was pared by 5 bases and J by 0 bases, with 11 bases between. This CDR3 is CASSREKSSGNTIYF. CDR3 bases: TGTGCCAGCAGCAGAGAGAAGAGCTCTGGAAACACCATATATTTT.

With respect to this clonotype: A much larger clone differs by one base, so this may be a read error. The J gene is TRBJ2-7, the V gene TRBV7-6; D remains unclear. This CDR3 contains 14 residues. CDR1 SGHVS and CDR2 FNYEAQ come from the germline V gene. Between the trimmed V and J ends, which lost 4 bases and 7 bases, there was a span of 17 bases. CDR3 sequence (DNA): TGTGCCAGCAGCTCCACGGACCGACACAATGAGCAGTACTTC. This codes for CASSSTDRHNEQYF.

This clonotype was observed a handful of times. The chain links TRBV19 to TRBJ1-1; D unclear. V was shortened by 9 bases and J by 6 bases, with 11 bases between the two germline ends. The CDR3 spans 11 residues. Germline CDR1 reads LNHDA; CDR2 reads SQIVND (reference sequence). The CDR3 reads CASPGPPEAFF. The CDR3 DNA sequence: TGTGCCAGCCCGGGCCCCCCTGAAGCTTTCTTT. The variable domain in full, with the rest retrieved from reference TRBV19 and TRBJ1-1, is DGGITQSPKYLFRKEGQNVTLSCEQNLNHDAMYWYRQDPGQGLRLIYYSQIVNDFQKGDIAEGYSVSREKKESFPLTVTSAQKNPTAFYLCASPGPPEAFFGQGTRLTVV.

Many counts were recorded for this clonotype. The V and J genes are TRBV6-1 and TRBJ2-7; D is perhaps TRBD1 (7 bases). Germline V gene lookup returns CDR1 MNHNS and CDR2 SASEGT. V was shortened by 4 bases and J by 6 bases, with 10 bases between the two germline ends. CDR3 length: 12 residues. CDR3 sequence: CASSVQGGEQYF. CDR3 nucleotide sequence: TGTGCCAGCAGTGTGCAGGGGGGCGAGCAGTACTTC.

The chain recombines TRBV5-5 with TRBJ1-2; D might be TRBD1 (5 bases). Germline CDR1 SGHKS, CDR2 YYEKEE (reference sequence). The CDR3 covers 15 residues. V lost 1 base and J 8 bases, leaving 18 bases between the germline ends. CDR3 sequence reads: CASSLRGTGSFGYTF. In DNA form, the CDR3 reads TGTGCCAGCAGCTTGAGGGGAACTGGGAGTTTCGGCTACACCTTC.

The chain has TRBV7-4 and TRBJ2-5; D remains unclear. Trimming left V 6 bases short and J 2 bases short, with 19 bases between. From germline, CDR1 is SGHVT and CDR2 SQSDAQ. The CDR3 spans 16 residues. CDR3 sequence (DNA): TGTGCCAGCAGTGAGCTGTCGGCGGTAGGACAAGAGACCCAGTACTTC. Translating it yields CASSELSAVGQETQYF.

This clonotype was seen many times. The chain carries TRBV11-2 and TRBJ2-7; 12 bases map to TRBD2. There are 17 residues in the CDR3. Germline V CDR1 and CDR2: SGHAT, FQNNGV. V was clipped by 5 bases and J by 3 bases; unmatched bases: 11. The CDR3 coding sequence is TGTGCCAGCAGCCAAACCGGGACTAGCGGGCGGAGCTACGAGCAGTACTTC. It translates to CASSQTGTSGRSYEQYF.

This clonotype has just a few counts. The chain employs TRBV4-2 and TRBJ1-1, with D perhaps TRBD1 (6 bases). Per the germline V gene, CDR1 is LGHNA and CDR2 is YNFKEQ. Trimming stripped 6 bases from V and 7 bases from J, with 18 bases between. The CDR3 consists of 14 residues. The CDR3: CASSYPGAQVEAFF. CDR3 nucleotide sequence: TGTGCCAGCAGTTACCCAGGGGCCCAAGTTGAAGCTTTCTTT.

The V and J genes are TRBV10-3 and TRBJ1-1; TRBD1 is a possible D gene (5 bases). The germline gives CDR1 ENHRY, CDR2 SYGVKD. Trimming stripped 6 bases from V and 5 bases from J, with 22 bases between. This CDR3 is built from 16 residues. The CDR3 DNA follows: TGTGCCATCAGACTGGGGCCTGAGGGGAGCAAAACTGAAGCTTTCTTT. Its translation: CAIRLGPEGSKTEAFF.

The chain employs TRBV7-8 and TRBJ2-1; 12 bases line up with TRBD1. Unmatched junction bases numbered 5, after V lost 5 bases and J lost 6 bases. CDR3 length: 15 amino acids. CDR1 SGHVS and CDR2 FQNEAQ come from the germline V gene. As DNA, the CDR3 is TGTGCCAGCAGCGAGGGACAGGGGGCTTTCAATGAGCAGTTCTTC. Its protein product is CASSEGQGAFNEQFF.

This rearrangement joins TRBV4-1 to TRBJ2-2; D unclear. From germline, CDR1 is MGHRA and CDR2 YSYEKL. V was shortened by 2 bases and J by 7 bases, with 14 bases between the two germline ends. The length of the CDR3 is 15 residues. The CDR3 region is CASSQPINKFGELFF. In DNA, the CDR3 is TGCGCCAGCAGCCAACCCATTAATAAATTCGGGGAGCTGTTTTTT.

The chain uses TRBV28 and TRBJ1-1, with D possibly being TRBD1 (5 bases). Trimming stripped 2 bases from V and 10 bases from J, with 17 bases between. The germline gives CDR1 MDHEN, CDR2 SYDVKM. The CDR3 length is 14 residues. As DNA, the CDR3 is TGTGCCAGCAGTTTAAGACAGCCTATAAGCACAGCTTTCTTT. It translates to CASSLRQPISTAFF.

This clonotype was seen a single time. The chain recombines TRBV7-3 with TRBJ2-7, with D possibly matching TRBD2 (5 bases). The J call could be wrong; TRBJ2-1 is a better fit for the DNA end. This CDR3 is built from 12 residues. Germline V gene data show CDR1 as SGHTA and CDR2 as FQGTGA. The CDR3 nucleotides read TGTGCCAGCAGCTTAGAGCGGAATGAGCAGTTCTTC. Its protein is CASSLERNEQFF.

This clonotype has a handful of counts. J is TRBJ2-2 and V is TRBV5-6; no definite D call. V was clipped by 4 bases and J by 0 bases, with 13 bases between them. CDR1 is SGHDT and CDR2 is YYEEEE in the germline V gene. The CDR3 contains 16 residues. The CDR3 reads CASSKISGTNTGELFF. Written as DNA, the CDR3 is TGTGCCAGCAGCAAGATTTCCGGTACGAACACCGGGGAGCTGTTTTTT. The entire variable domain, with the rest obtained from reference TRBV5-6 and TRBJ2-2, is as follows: DAGVTQSPTHLIKTRGQQVTLRCSPKSGHDTVSWYQQALGQGPQFIFQYYEEEERQRGNFPDRFSGHQFPNYSSELNVNALLLGDSALYLCASSKISGTNTGELFFGEGSRLTVL.

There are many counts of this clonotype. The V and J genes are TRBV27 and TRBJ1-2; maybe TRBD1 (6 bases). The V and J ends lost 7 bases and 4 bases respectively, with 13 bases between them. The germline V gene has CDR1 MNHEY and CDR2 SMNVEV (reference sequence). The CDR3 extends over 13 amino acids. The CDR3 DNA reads TGTGCCAGCACCGCAGGGGAGGGCTATGGCTACACCTTC. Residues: CASTAGEGYGYTF.

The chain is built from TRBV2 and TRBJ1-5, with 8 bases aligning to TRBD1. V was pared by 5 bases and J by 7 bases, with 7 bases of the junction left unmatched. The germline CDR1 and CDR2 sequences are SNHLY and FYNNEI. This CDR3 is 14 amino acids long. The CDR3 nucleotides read TGTGCCAGCAGTCGCAAGGACAGGGCCCAGCCCCAGCATTTT. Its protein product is CASSRKDRAQPQHF.